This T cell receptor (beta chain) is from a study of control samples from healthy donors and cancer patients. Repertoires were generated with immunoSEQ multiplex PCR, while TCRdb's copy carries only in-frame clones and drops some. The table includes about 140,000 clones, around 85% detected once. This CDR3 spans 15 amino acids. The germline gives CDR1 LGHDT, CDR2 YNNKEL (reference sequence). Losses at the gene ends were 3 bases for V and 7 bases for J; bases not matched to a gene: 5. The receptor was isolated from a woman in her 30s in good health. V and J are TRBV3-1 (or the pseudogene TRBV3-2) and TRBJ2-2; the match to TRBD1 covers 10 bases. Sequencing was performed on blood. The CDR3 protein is CASSQRDRGNGELFF. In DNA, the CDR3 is TGTGCCAGCAGCCAGCGGGACAGGGGAAACGGGGAGCTGTTTTTT.